One and the same sample provided the 30 T cell receptor beta chains below, sequenced in a study of shared clonotypes between healthy human individuals. Profiled with immunoSEQ multiplex PCR; TCRdb holds only in-frame clones, not every one. The repertoire holds about 660,000 clones, with about 74% as singletons. Sample: memory CD4+ T cells sorted from blood. Stated subset: CD45RA-negative fraction. The receptors were sampled from a young woman in good health.

At least ten counts were recorded for this clone. J is TRBJ2-7 and V is TRBV5-4; D may be TRBD1 (5 bases). The CDR3 covers 14 residues. V dropped 0 bases and J dropped 2 bases, with 9 bases sitting between them. CDR1 and CDR2 from the germline V gene are SGHNT and YYREEE (reference sequence). In nucleotides, the CDR3 is TGTGCCAGCAGCTTGGACAGGACAACCTACGAGCAGTACTTC. This encodes CASSLDRTTYEQYF.

The J gene is TRBJ2-7, the V gene TRBV5-1, with 9 bases aligning to TRBD1. The CDR3 runs to 14 residues. V dropped 3 bases and J dropped 3; count of bases not matched to a gene: 4. Germline V gene data show CDR1 as SGHRS and CDR2 as YFSETQ. The CDR3 DNA follows: TGCGCCAGCAGCTCTCCGGGACAGGGCTACGAGCAGTACTTC. It is translated as CASSSPGQGYEQYF.

This chain joins TRBV2 and TRBJ2-1; TRBD2 matches 10 bases. V shed 7 bases, J shed 7 bases, and the junction held 7 bases outside the gene matches. The germline gives CDR1 SNHLY, CDR2 FYNNEI. This CDR3 is built from 14 residues. CDR3 protein: CASNAGTSVNEQFF. DNA for the CDR3: TGTGCCAGCAACGCCGGGACTAGCGTTAATGAGCAGTTCTTC.

The chain links TRBV5-1 to TRBJ1-2; 9 nucleotides match TRBD1. V shed 0 bases, J shed 10 bases, and the junction held 13 bases outside the gene matches. This CDR3 comprises 16 residues. The germline gives CDR1 SGHRS, CDR2 YFSETQ. CDR3: CASSLGSGGQGPSYTF. CDR3 DNA sequence: TGCGCCAGCAGCTTGGGGTCGGGTGGACAGGGGCCCTCCTACACCTTC.

This chain connects TRBV9 to TRBJ1-4, with TRBD1 matching 7 bases. The CDR3 covers 15 residues. Germline V CDR1 and CDR2: SGDLS, YYNGEE. Losses at the gene ends were 4 bases for V and 8 bases for J; bases not matched to a gene: 11. CDR3 in amino acids: CASSRWTGPGEKLFF. Here the CDR3 DNA reads TGTGCCAGCAGCAGATGGACAGGCCCTGGGGAAAAACTGTTTTTT. Full variable domain (outside the CDR3, taken from reference TRBV9 and TRBJ1-4): DSGVTQTPKHLITATGQRVTLRCSPRSGDLSVYWYQQSLDQGLQFLIQYYNGEERAKGNILERFSAQQFPDLHSELNLSSLELGDSALYFCASSRWTGPGEKLFFGSGTQLSVL.

About this clone itself: Other DNA sequences from this sample encode an identical CDR3 as well. The rearrangement uses TRBV29-1 and TRBJ2-1; a weak D match, TRBD1 (5 bases). The CDR3 runs to 12 residues. The V gene's germline CDR1 is SQVTM and CDR2 ANQGSEA. V was shortened by 6 bases and J by 1 base, with 7 bases between the two germline ends. The CDR3 loop is CSVRQSYNEQFF. The CDR3 bases are TGCAGCGTACGACAGTCCTACAATGAGCAGTTCTTC.

The chain is built from TRBV6-1 and TRBJ2-3; the D gene is possibly TRBD2 (5 bases). This CDR3 has 17 residues. V dropped 0 bases and J dropped 1 base, with 14 bases sitting between them. CDR1 is MNHNS and CDR2 is SASEGT in the germline V gene. The CDR3 nucleotides read TGTGCCAGCAGTGAAGCCCTGCACCAACTAGGCACAGATACGCAGTATTTT. Protein product: CASSEALHQLGTDTQYF.

The chain recombines TRBV27 with TRBJ1-5; 8 bases are a match to TRBD1. J gave up 5 bases and V 6 bases, and 21 bases lay outside the gene matches. The CDR3 is 19 residues long. Germline CDR1 reads MNHEY; CDR2 reads SMNVEV (reference sequence). The CDR3 region has the DNA TGTGCCAGCAGCCGACGGTCGACAGGGGTGAACCCCAGGGATCAGCCCCAGCATTTT. Protein: CASSRRSTGVNPRDQPQHF.

The V gene is TRBV29-1, the J gene TRBJ1-5; D is ambiguous. V was pared by 6 bases and J by 2 bases, with 11 bases between. The germline V gene has CDR1 SQVTM and CDR2 ANQGSEA. The CDR3 has 13 residues. Written as DNA, the CDR3 is TGCAGCGTCGAGACGGCCCGCAATCAGCCCCAGCATTTT. It specifies CSVETARNQPQHF.

The rearrangement uses TRBV5-1 and TRBJ2-7; 7 positions agree with TRBD1. Germline values: CDR1 SGHRS, CDR2 YFSETQ. The CDR3 is 14 amino acids. Trimming removed 5 bases from V and 4 bases from J; junction bases left unmatched: 9. The CDR3 DNA reads TGCGCCAGCAGTCGGTTGGACAGGCCTTACGAGCAGTACTTC. Translated: CASSRLDRPYEQYF.

The chain has TRBV14 and TRBJ2-1; 11 bases agree with TRBD2. The V segment lost 4 bases and the J segment 12 bases; nucleotides outside the gene matches: 5. The CDR3 contains 13 residues. Germline V lookup: CDR1 SGHDN, CDR2 FVKESK. Here the CDR3 DNA reads TGTGCCAGCAGCCTCGGACTAGCGGGTTGGCAGTTCTTC. This gives the protein CASSLGLAGWQFF.

To note about this clone: The sample carries other DNA sequences with the same CDR3. The chain is built from TRBV5-1 and TRBJ2-5, with D tentatively TRBD1 (5 bases). The DNA end lines up better with TRBJ2-7; the J call may be wrong. Germline CDR1 and CDR2: SGHRS and YFSETQ. The length of the CDR3 is 14 residues. CDR3 protein: CASSLGQGPYEQYF. Here the CDR3 DNA reads TGCGCCAGCAGCTTGGGCCAGGGTCCCTACGAGCAGTACTTC.

The CDR3 here is CASSPPSQVYPGELFF. CDR3 coding DNA: TGTGCCAGCTCACCACCTTCACAGGTTTACCCCGGGGAGCTGTTTTTT. The V and J genes are TRBV18 and TRBJ2-2; D possibly corresponds to TRBD1 (5 bases). V lost 0 bases to trimming and J lost 6 bases, with 14 bases between them. The germline V gene encodes CDR1 KGHSH and CDR2 LQKENI. CDR3 length: 16 amino acids.

The rearrangement links TRBV19 to TRBJ2-6; D is tentatively TRBD1 or TRBD2 (5 bases each). The V end lost 3 bases, the J end lost 0 bases, and 12 bases lay between the germline ends. Germline CDR1 is LNHDA and CDR2 is SQIVND (reference sequence). The CDR3 is 17 residues long. The CDR3 is CASSMQGRNSGANVLTF. Written as DNA, the CDR3 is TGTGCCAGTAGTATGCAGGGACGGAACTCTGGGGCCAACGTCCTGACTTTC.

V gene TRBV6-6 combines with J gene TRBJ2-7; TRBD1 agrees at 10 bases. This CDR3 is 16 amino acids long. J gave up 3 bases and V 6 bases, and 11 bases lay outside the gene matches. CDR1 MNHNY and CDR2 SVGAGI come from the germline V gene (reference sequence). The CDR3 spells CASSNPTGGDDYEQYF. As DNA, the CDR3 is TGTGCCAGCAGCAACCCGACAGGGGGCGATGACTACGAGCAGTACTTC.

This clone appeared a few times. This chain joins TRBV27 and TRBJ2-7; 9 nucleotides agree with TRBD2. This CDR3 is built from 14 residues. The germline CDR1 and CDR2 sequences are MNHEY and SMNVEV (reference sequence). V shed 5 bases, J shed 3 bases, and the junction held 5 bases outside the gene matches. CDR3 DNA sequence: TGTGCCAGCAGTATGACTAGCGGAATCTACGAGCAGTACTTC. This gives the protein CASSMTSGIYEQYF.

The CDR3: CASSFLGIQETQYF. The CDR3 DNA reads as TGTGCCAGCAGTTTTTTGGGGATCCAAGAGACCCAGTACTTC. This sequence joins TRBV28 and TRBJ2-5; D unresolved. Germline CDR1 MDHEN, CDR2 SYDVKM. The ends were cut back, 3 bases at V and 1 base at J, with 9 bases in the middle. The CDR3 contains 14 residues.

J is TRBJ2-1 and V is TRBV7-9, with 7 bases aligning to TRBD2. The CDR3 is 15 residues long. Germline lookup yields CDR1 SEHNR and CDR2 FQNEAQ (reference sequence). Germline trimming cut 7 bases from V and 7 bases from J; bases unmatched to any gene: 13. The CDR3 nucleotides read TGTGCCAGCACCCCGACTAGCCTAGTATCGAATGAGCAGTTCTTC. As protein: CASTPTSLVSNEQFF.

This clone was found a few times. The V call is TRBV18, the J call TRBJ2-6; a weak D match, TRBD2 (6 bases). Trimming cost V 6 bases and J 0 bases, with 15 bases left between them. The V gene's germline CDR1 is KGHSH and CDR2 LQKENI. This CDR3 spans 17 amino acids. CDR3 bases: TGTGCCAGCTCCCCCCGGGACTCCCGCTCTGGGGCCAACGTCCTGACTTTC. Translated, it gives CASSPRDSRSGANVLTF.

The chain uses TRBV18 and TRBJ2-1; no firm D call. The CDR3 runs 13 residues. V lost 6 bases, J lost 6 bases, and 12 bases lay in between. Per the germline V gene, CDR1 is KGHSH and CDR2 is LQKENI. CDR3 nucleotide sequence: TGTGCCAGCTCGCGAGGTGTTAGCAATGAGCAGTTCTTC. Translated, it gives CASSRGVSNEQFF.

About this clone itself: This same CDR3 is encoded by further DNA sequences in the sample. The chain couples TRBV6-5 to TRBJ1-1; 7 bases fit TRBD1. The CDR3 totals 14 residues. Germline V lookup: CDR1 MNHEY, CDR2 SVGAGI. With 5 bases clipped from V and 1 base from J, the junction kept 4 bases outside the gene matches. The CDR3 bases are TGTGCCAGCAGTCCTCGGACAGGGAACACTGAAGCTTTCTTT. It is translated as CASSPRTGNTEAFF.

The gene calls are TRBV7-6 and TRBJ2-5; D not certain. The assigned J gene may be wrong: the sequence end matches TRBJ2-7 better. This CDR3 has 14 residues. Germline loops: CDR1 SGHVS, CDR2 FNYEAQ. The CDR3 sequence: CASSLTGRSYEQYF. In DNA, the CDR3 is TGTGCCAGCAGCTTAACCGGCCGCTCCTACGAGCAGTACTTC.

This rearrangement joins TRBV27 to TRBJ2-2, with 10 bases lining up with TRBD2. This CDR3 is 19 amino acids long. The germline CDR1 and CDR2 sequences are MNHEY and SMNVEV (reference sequence). With 6 bases clipped from V and 0 bases from J, the junction kept 13 bases outside the gene matches. Written as DNA, the CDR3 is TGTGCCAGCAGCCCCCGGGCTAGCGGGAGAAAACCGAACACCGGGGAGCTGTTTTTT. Protein: CASSPRASGRKPNTGELFF.

The rearrangement joins TRBV19 to TRBJ1-4, with a tentative D call TRBD1 (6 bases). The germline CDR1 and CDR2 sequences are LNHDA and SQIVND (reference sequence). V was cut by 6 bases and J by 8 bases, with 19 bases left in between. CDR3 length: 15 amino acids. The chain's CDR3 is CASRVVGGHFEKLFF. CDR3 nucleotides: TGTGCCAGTAGGGTGGTCGGGGGACATTTCGAAAAACTGTTTTTT.

This clone was counted only a few times. The J gene is TRBJ1-4, the V gene TRBV28; the match to TRBD1 covers 10 bases. Per germline, CDR1 MDHEN and CDR2 SYDVKM. Unmatched junction bases numbered 6, after V lost 6 bases and J lost 2 bases. CDR3 length equals 16 residues. In DNA form, the CDR3 reads TGTGCCAGCAGATCGGGACAGGGGCATACTAATGAAAAACTGTTTTTT. Translated: CASRSGQGHTNEKLFF.

The CDR3, as DNA: TGCGCCAGCAGCCAAGATACCGGAGTGGTAGCGGGAGGTCTTCAGTTCTTC. It is translated as CASSQDTGVVAGGLQFF. The V call is TRBV4-1, the J call TRBJ2-1, with 10 bases lining up with TRBD2. Germline values: CDR1 MGHRA, CDR2 YSYEKL. There are 17 residues in the CDR3. After removal of 0 bases from V and 13 bases from J, the junction contained 15 bases not matched to a gene.

The gene calls are TRBV7-7 and TRBJ2-2; D gene unclear. Germline CDR1 and CDR2: SSHAT and FNYEAQ (reference sequence). V dropped 7 bases and J dropped 0 bases, with 9 bases sitting between them. CDR3 length: 14 amino acids. DNA of the CDR3: TGTGCCAGCACGGTGGGCACGAACACCGGGGAGCTGTTTTTT. This codes for CASTVGTNTGELFF.

The chain recombines TRBV5-4 with TRBJ2-7, with D possibly TRBD2 on 6 matching bases. Trimming removed 7 bases at V and 2 bases at J, with 16 bases between. This CDR3 region has 14 residues. Germline CDR1 is SGHNT and CDR2 is YYREEE (reference sequence). This chain's CDR3 is CASSLYGTAYEQYF. CDR3 bases: TGTGCCAGCTCCCTTTACGGGACTGCCTACGAGCAGTACTTC.

There are a few counts of this clone. The V and J genes are TRBV19 and TRBJ1-4; TRBD1 agrees at 10 bases. V lost 7 bases to trimming and J lost 5 bases; unmatched junction nucleotides: 1. This CDR3 contains 13 residues. The germline V gene has CDR1 LNHDA and CDR2 SQIVND (reference sequence). The CDR3 nucleotides read TGTGCCAGTATGGGACAGGGGAATGAAAAACTGTTTTTT. As protein: CASMGQGNEKLFF.

This chain links TRBV5-1 with TRBJ2-7; 7 bases map to TRBD1. This CDR3 spans 15 amino acids. Germline CDR1 is SGHRS and CDR2 is YFSETQ. Losses at the gene ends were 5 bases for V and 1 base for J; bases not matched to a gene: 9. In DNA form, the CDR3 reads TGCGCCAGCAGGCCAATTCCAGGGGGTTCCTACGAGCAGTACTTC. Its protein is CASRPIPGGSYEQYF.